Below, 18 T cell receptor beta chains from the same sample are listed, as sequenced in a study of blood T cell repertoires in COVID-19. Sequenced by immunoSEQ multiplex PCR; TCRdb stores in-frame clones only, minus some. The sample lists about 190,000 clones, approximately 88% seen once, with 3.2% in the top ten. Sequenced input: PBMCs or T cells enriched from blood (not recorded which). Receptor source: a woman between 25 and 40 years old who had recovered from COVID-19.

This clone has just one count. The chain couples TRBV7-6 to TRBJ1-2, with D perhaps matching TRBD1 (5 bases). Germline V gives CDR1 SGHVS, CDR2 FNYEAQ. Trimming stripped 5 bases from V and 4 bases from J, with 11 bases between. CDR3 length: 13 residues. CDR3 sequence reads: CASSRGGVYGYTF. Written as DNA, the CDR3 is TGTGCCAGCAGCCGTGGGGGGGTCTATGGCTACACCTTC.

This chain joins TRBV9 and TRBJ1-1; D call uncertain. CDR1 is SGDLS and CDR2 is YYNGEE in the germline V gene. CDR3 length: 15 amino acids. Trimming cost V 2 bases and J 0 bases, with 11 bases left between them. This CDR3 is CASSVGGRMNTEAFF. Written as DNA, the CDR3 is TGTGCCAGCAGCGTTGGCGGCCGGATGAACACTGAAGCTTTCTTT.

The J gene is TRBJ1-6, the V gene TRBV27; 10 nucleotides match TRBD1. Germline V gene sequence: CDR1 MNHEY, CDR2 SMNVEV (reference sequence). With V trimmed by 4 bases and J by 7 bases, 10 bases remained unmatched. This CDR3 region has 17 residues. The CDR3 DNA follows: TGTGCCAGCAGTTACGGACAGGGGGGCTTTCCCAATTCACCCCTCCACTTT. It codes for CASSYGQGGFPNSPLHF.

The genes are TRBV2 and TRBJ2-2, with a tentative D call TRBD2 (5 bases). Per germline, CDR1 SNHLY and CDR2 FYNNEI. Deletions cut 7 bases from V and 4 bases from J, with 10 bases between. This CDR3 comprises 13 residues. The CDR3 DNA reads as TGTGCCAGCATCGCTGGAGGCACCGGGGAGCTGTTTTTT. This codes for CASIAGGTGELFF.

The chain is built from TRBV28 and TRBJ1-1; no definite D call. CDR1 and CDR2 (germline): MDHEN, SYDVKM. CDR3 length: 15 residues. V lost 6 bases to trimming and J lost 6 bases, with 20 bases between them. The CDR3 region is CASSPIPGKEAEAFF. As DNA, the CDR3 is TGTGCCAGCAGCCCGATACCGGGGAAAGAGGCTGAAGCTTTCTTT.

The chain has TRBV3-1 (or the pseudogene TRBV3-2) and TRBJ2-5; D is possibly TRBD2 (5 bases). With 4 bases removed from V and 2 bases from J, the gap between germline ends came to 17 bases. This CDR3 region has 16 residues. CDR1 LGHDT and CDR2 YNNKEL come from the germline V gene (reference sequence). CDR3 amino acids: CASSLTTGFGQETQYF. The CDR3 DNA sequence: TGTGCCAGCAGCCTAACGACGGGGTTTGGGCAAGAGACCCAGTACTTC.

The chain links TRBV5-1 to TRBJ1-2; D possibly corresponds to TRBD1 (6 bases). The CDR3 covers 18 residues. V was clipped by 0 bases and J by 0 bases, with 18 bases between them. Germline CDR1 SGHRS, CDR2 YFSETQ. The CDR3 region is CASSLELQGKSSNYGYTF. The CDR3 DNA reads TGCGCCAGCAGCTTGGAGTTACAGGGAAAAAGTTCTAACTATGGCTACACCTTC.

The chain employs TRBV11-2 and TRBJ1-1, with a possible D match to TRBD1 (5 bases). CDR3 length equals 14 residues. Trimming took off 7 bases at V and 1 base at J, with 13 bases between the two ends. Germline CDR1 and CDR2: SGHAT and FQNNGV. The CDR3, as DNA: TGTGCCAGCACCTTTAGGGGCCAGAACACTGAAGCTTTCTTT. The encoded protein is CASTFRGQNTEAFF.

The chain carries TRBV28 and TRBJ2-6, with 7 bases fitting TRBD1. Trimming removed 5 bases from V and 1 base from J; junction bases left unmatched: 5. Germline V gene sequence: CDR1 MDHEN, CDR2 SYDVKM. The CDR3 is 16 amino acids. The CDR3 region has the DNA TGTGCCAGCAGTCCCCGACAGGGATCTGGGGCCAACGTCCTGACTTTC. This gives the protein CASSPRQGSGANVLTF.

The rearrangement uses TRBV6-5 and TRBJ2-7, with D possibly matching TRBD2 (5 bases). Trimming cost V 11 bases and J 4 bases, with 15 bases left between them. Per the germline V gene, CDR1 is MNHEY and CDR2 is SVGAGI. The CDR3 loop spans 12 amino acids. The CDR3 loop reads CAAARGKYEQYF. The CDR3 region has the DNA TGTGCCGCCGCCCGGGGAAAGTACGAGCAGTACTTC.

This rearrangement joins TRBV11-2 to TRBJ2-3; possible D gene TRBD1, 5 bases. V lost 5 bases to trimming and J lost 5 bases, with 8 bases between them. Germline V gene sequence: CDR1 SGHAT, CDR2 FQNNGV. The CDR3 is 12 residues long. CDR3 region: CASSARGDTQYF. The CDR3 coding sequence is TGTGCCAGCAGCGCAAGGGGAGATACGCAGTATTTT.

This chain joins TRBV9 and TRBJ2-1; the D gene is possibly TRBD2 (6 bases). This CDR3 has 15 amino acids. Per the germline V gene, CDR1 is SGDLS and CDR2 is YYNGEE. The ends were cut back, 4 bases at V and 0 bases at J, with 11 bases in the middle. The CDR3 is CASSLGGGSYNEQFF. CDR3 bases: TGTGCCAGCAGCCTCGGGGGAGGCTCCTACAATGAGCAGTTCTTC.

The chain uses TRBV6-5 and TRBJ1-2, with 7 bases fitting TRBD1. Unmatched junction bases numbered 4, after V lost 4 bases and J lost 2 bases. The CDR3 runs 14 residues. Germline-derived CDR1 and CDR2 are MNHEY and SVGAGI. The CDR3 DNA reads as TGTGCCAGCAGTTTTCGGACAGGCAACTATGGCTACACCTTC. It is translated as CASSFRTGNYGYTF.

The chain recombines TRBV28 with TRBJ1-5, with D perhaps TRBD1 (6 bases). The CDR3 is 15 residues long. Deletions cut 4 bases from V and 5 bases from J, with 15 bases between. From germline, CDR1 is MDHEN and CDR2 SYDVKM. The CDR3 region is CASSSPDRSHQPQHF. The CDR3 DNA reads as TGTGCCAGCAGTTCTCCTGACAGGTCACATCAGCCCCAGCATTTT.

CDR3 sequence: CASSFLLAGKHTDTQYF. In DNA form, the CDR3 reads TGCGCCAGCAGCTTTTTGCTAGCGGGAAAGCACACAGATACGCAGTATTTT. The chain recombines TRBV5-1 with TRBJ2-3; 9 bases fit TRBD2. With 2 bases clipped from V and 2 bases from J, the junction kept 9 bases outside the gene matches. The germline gives CDR1 SGHRS, CDR2 YFSETQ. The CDR3 runs to 17 residues.

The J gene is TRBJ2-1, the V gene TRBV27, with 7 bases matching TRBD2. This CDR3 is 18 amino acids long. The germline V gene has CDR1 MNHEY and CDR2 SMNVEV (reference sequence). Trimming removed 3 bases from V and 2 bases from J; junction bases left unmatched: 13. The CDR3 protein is CASSFSSWREFPYNEQFF. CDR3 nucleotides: TGTGCCAGCAGTTTCTCCAGTTGGCGGGAGTTCCCCTACAATGAGCAGTTCTTC.

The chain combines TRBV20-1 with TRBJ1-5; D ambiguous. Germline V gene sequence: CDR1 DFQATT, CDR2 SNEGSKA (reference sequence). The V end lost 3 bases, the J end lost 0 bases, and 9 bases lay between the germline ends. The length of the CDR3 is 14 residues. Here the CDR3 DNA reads TGCAGTGCTAGTCCCGGGATTAGCAATCAGCCCCAGCATTTT. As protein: CSASPGISNQPQHF.

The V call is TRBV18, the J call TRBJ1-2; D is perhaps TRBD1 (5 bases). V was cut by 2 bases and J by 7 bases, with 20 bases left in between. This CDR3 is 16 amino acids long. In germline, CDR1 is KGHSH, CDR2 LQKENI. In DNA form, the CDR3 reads TGTGCCAGCTCACCAACGAGCTTCGAGGGGCGGGGTGGCTACACCTTC. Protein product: CASSPTSFEGRGGYTF.